Listed below are T cell receptor beta chains from one sample, sequenced in a study of blood T cell repertoires in COVID-19. The data were produced by immunoSEQ multiplex PCR, yet TCRdb's version contains in-frame clones alone and is incomplete. The sample lists 210,000 or so clones, roughly 88% occurring once. The sample comprised PBMCs or T cells enriched from blood (not recorded which). The receptors were gathered from a woman aged 25 to 39 who had been exposed to COVID-19. The CDR3 runs from the conserved cysteine through the conserved F or W. The D gene is left open where the match is weak. A row's size may be missing; if present it is once, few, many or a size class.

J	V	size	D	DNA	CDR3
TRBJ1-2	TRBV2	.	TRBD1	TGTGCCAGCACCCCGGACAGGGGGGATGGCTACACCTTC	CASTPDRGDGYTF
TRBJ1-2	TRBV29-1	.	TRBD1	TGCAGCGTTCACTCGACAGGGAGTAATGGCTACACCTTC	CSVHSTGSNGYTF
TRBJ1-1	TRBV11-2	.	.	TGTGCCAGCAAATCGGGTCCGAGCACGGACACTGAAGCTTTCTTT	CASKSGPSTDTEAFF
TRBJ1-1	TRBV9	few	.	TGTGCCAGCAGCGTAGTAACTGGGGAGACTGAAGCTTTCTTT	CASSVVTGETEAFF
TRBJ2-1	TRBV28	.	TRBD1	TGTGCCAGCAGTTCCGGACAGGGGGTCTTAGATGAGCAGTTCTTC	CASSSGQGVLDEQFF
TRBJ1-6	TRBV4-1	.	.	TGCGCCAGCAGCCAAGGAGGAATGGTTGGGTTCGGCTCACCCCTCCACTTT	CASSQGGMVGFGSPLHF
TRBJ2-1	TRBV19	.	TRBD1	TGTGCCAGTAGTGCCAAAACAGGGGGTGGTGAGCAGTTCTTC	CASSAKTGGGEQFF
TRBJ1-1	TRBV10-2	.	.	TGCGCCAGCAGTGTACAAATGAACACTGAAGCTTTCTTT	CASSVQMNTEAFF
TRBJ1-5	TRBV7-6	.	.	TGTGCCAGCAGCTCAAGACAACCTAATCAGCCCCAGCATTTT	CASSSRQPNQPQHF
TRBJ2-1	TRBV15	.	TRBD2	TGTGCCACCAGCAGAGATTTGGGAGCGGGAGGGCACTATGAGCAGTTCTTC	CATSRDLGAGGHYEQFF
TRBJ2-2	TRBV2	.	TRBD2	TGTGCCAGCAGTGGACTAGCGGGATCCGGGGAGCTGTTTTTT	CASSGLAGSGELFF
TRBJ1-2	TRBV30	.	TRBD1	TGTGCCTGGAGTCGGACAGGGGCCAACTATGGCTACACCTTC	CAWSRTGANYGYTF
TRBJ1-3	TRBV29-1	.	TRBD1	TGCAGCACTAGGACAGGCGCCTCTGGAAACACCATATATTTT	CSTRTGASGNTIYF
TRBJ1-4	TRBV11-2	once	.	TGTGCCAGCAGCTTACAGGGGCTTAATGAAAAACTGTTTTTT	CASSLQGLNEKLFF
TRBJ2-1	TRBV3-1/TRBV3-2	.	.	TGTGCCAGCAGCCAAACTCGGGACAAACAGTTCTTC	CASSQTRDKQFF
TRBJ1-2	TRBV2	.	TRBD1	TGTGCCAGCAGTGACGGGTGGGGCAGGGGGCCAGGGGGCTACACCTTC	CASSDGWGRGPGGYTF
TRBJ2-3	TRBV24-1	.	.	TGTGCCACCAGTGAGCGGTACACAGATACGCAGTATTTT	CATSERYTDTQYF
TRBJ1-1	TRBV7-2	.	TRBD1	TGTGCCAGCAGCTTCTCCGGGACAGGATCGTTCACTGAAGCTTTCTTT	CASSFSGTGSFTEAFF
TRBJ1-2	TRBV5-1	.	TRBD1	TGCGCCAGCAGCTTGGAGCTCCGGACAGGGGGATCTAACTATGGCTACACCTTC	CASSLELRTGGSNYGYTF
TRBJ1-5	TRBV4-1	.	.	TGCGCCAGCAGCCAAGGGACAGAAAATCAGCCCCAGCATTTT	CASSQGTENQPQHF
TRBJ2-5	TRBV7-3	.	TRBD2	TGTGCCAGCAGCTTAACAGGAGCGGTAGCGGGAGGGAAAGAGACCCAGTACTTC	CASSLTGAVAGGKETQYF
TRBJ2-3	TRBV3-1/TRBV3-2	.	TRBD2	TGTGCCAGCAGCCATCTTTGGACTAGCGGGGGAGGCACAGATACGCAGTATTTT	CASSHLWTSGGGTDTQYF
TRBJ2-7	TRBV9	.	TRBD2	TGTGCCAGCAGCCCGTCCTCTCTGGGGGGGTGGCAGCTAAACTCCTACGAGCAGTACTTC	CASSPSSLGGWQLNSYEQYF
TRBJ2-5	TRBV5-5	few	.	TGTGCCAGCAGCTTGCTTTGGTCAGTGCAAGAGACCCAGTACTTC	CASSLLWSVQETQYF
TRBJ1-3	TRBV5-6	.	TRBD1	TGTGCCAGCAGCCCCTGGACAGGGAGCTCTGGAAACACCATATATTTT	CASSPWTGSSGNTIYF
TRBJ2-5	TRBV19	.	.	TGTGCCAGTAGTATAGGGGCCAGCAAAGAGACCCAGTACTTC	CASSIGASKETQYF
TRBJ2-5	TRBV19	.	TRBD1	TGTGCCAGTAGTATACCGGGACAGGGGATGGAGACCCAGTACTTC	CASSIPGQGMETQYF
TRBJ2-1	TRBV7-7	.	.	TGTGCCAGCAGCTTAGGATTGAGCGACAATGAGCAGTTCTTC	CASSLGLSDNEQFF
TRBJ2-1	TRBV19	few	.	TGTGCCAGTAGCCCAACTAGCCTCGGCAATGAGCAGTTCTTC	CASSPTSLGNEQFF
TRBJ2-2	TRBV29-1	once	TRBD2	TGCAGCGTTCGACTAGCGGGAAACACCGGGGAGCTGTTTTTT	CSVRLAGNTGELFF
TRBJ2-3	TRBV7-9	once	TRBD1	TGTGCCAGCAGCTCCGGACAGGGGGATTATACGCAGTATTTT	CASSSGQGDYTQYF
TRBJ1-1	TRBV30	once	.	TGTGCCTGGGCGGGGAACACTGAAGCTTTCTTT	CAWAGNTEAFF
TRBJ2-7	TRBV5-1	.	TRBD2	TGCGCCAGCAGCCCATCCTTGATTAGCGGGAGGGCCCACGAGCAGTACTTC	CASSPSLISGRAHEQYF
TRBJ2-2	TRBV11-2	.	.	TGTGCCAGCAGCCCCCTGACAGGTAGCGGGGAGCTGTTTTTT	CASSPLTGSGELFF
TRBJ1-2	TRBV18	.	TRBD1	TGTGCCAGCTCAGAGGACAGGGGGCGGAATGGCTACACCTTC	CASSEDRGRNGYTF
TRBJ2-5	TRBV30	.	TRBD2	TGTGCCTGGATGGCTAGCGGGTTCCAAGAGACCCAGTACTTC	CAWMASGFQETQYF
TRBJ1-2	TRBV28	.	.	TGTGCCAGCAGTCAAAACAGGGTGTGGGGCTACACCTTC	CASSQNRVWGYTF